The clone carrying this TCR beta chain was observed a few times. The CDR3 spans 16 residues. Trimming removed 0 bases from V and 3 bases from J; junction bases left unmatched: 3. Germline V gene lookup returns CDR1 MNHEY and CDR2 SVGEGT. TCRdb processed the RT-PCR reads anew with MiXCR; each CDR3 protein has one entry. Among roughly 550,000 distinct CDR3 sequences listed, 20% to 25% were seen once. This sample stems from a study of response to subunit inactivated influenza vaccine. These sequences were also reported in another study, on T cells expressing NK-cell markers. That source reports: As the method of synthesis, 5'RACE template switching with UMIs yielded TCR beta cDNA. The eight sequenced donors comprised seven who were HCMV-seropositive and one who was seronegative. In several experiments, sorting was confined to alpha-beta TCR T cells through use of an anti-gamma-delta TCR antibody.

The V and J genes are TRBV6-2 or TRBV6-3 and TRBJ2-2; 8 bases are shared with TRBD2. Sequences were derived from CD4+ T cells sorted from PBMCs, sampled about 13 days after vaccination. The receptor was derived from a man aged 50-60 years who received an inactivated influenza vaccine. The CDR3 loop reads CASSYSSGRDTGELFF. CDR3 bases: TGTGCCAGCAGTTACTCCAGCGGGAGAGACACCGGGGAGCTGTTTTTT.